A selection of T cell receptor beta chains follows, all from one sample in a study of blood T cell repertoires in COVID-19. Sequencing was performed with immunoSEQ multiplex PCR; in TCRdb, only in-frame clones are kept and a portion is missing. Here the sample spans about 230,000 clones, 65% to 90% being singletons. Material: peripheral blood. The source of these receptors is a woman in her 50s with acute or convalescent COVID-19. Each CDR3 is given with its conserved first and last residue. D genes are given only for firm matches. Clone size is given for some rows only: seen once, a few or many times, or a class if the clone is expanded.

abundance	v_gene	j_gene	d_gene	CDR3aa	CDR3nt
-	TRBV4-1	TRBJ2-3	-	CASSPRATGDTQYF	TGCGCCAGCAGCCCCAGGGCCACCGGAGATACGCAGTATTTT
once	TRBV7-9	TRBJ1-6	-	CASSGGSGWHSPLHF	TGTGCCAGCAGCGGGGGGTCAGGGTGGCATTCACCCCTCCACTTT
-	TRBV18	TRBJ1-2	TRBD1	CASSPMAGGGRYGYTF	TGTGCCAGCTCACCAATGGCAGGGGGCGGGCGTTATGGCTACACCTTC
-	TRBV28	TRBJ1-1	-	CASRIGRNTEAFF	TGTGCCAGCCGTATAGGGAGGAACACTGAAGCTTTCTTT
-	TRBV5-5	TRBJ1-6	-	CASSLERVGSPLHF	TGTGCCAGCAGCTTGGAGAGGGTGGGCTCACCCCTCCACTTT
-	TRBV11-2	TRBJ2-2	TRBD2	CASSFGTKVGELFF	TGTGCCAGCAGCTTCGGGACTAAAGTCGGGGAGCTGTTTTTT
once	TRBV5-1	TRBJ1-4	-	CASSLVPKGTGATNEKLFF	TGCGCCAGCAGCTTGGTGCCGAAGGGTACGGGAGCAACTAATGAAAAACTGTTTTTT
-	TRBV4-1	TRBJ1-1	-	CASSQDVDRNTEAFF	TGCGCCAGCAGCCAAGATGTGGACAGAAACACTGAAGCTTTCTTT
-	TRBV7-6	TRBJ2-7	-	CASSPLAGRSYEQYF	TGTGCCAGCAGTCCCTTGGCGGGGCGCTCCTACGAGCAGTACTTC
-	TRBV18	TRBJ2-4	TRBD2	CASSSQTGGGAKNIQYF	TGTGCCAGCTCATCCCAGACAGGCGGGGGGGCCAAAAACATTCAGTACTTC
-	TRBV5-4	TRBJ2-1	-	CASSLDSRSYNEQFF	TGTGCCAGCAGCTTGGACAGTCGTTCTTACAATGAGCAGTTCTTC
once	TRBV4-1	TRBJ1-5	-	CASSQQGTGQPQHF	TGCGCCAGCAGCCAACAGGGGACGGGACAGCCCCAGCATTTT
-	TRBV7-9	TRBJ1-6	-	CASSFGGSPLHF	TGTGCCAGCAGCTTCGGGGGTTCACCCCTCCACTTT
-	TRBV28	TRBJ2-7	-	CASTLEALTYEQYF	TGTGCCAGCACTCTCGAGGCCCTAACCTACGAGCAGTACTTC
-	TRBV28	TRBJ1-1	-	CASSRTANTEAFF	TGTGCCAGCAGCAGAACAGCGAACACTGAAGCTTTCTTT
once	TRBV19	TRBJ1-2	TRBD1	CASSPGQDIDGYTF	TGTGCCAGTAGTCCGGGACAGGACATAGATGGCTACACCTTC
-	TRBV9	TRBJ2-1	-	CASSVGPGLYNEQFF	TGTGCCAGCAGCGTAGGACCGGGACTTTACAATGAGCAGTTCTTC
-	TRBV5-4	TRBJ2-7	TRBD2	CASSSRTSGNYEQYF	TGTGCCAGCAGCTCTCGGACTAGCGGGAACTACGAGCAGTACTTC
-	TRBV12-3/TRBV12-4	TRBJ2-1	-	CASSLKLRNEQFF	TGTGCCAGCAGTTTAAAGTTGCGTAATGAGCAGTTCTTC